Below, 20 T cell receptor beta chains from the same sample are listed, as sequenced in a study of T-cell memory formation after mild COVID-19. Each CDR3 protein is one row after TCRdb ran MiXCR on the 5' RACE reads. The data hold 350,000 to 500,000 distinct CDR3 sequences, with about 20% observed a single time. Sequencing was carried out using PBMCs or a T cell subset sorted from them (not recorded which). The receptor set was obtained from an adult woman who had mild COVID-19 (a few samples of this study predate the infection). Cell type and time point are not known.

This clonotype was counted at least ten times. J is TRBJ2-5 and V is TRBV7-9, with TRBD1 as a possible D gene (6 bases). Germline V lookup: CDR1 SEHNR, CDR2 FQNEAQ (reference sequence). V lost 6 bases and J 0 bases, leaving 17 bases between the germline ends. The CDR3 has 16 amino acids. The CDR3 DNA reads TGTGCCAGCAGGGATGCAGGGGACCCCGACCAAGAGACCCAGTACTTC. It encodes CASRDAGDPDQETQYF.

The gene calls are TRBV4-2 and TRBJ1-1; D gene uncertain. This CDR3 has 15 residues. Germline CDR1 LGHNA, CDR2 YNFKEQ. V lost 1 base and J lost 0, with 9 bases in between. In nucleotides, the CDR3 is TGTGCCAGCAGCCAAGGGACGACTTTGAACACTGAAGCTTTCTTT. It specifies CASSQGTTLNTEAFF.

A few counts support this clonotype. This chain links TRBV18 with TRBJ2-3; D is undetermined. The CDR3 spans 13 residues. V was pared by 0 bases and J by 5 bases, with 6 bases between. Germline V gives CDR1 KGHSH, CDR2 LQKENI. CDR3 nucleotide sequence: TGTGCCAGCTCACCACCAGGAATAGATACGCAGTATTTT. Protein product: CASSPPGIDTQYF.

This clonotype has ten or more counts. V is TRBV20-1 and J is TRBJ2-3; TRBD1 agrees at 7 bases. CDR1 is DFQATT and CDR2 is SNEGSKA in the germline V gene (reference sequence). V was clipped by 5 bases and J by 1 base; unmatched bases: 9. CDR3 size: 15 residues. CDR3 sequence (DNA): TGCAGTGCTCCCAACCGAGGACAGGGCACAGATACGCAGTATTTT. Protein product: CSAPNRGQGTDTQYF.

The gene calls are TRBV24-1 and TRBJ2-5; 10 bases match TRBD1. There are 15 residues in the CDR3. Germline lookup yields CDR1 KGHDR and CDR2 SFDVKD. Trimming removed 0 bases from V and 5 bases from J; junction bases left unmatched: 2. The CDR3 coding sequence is TGTGCCACCAGTGATTTGGTGGGACAGGGGGAGACCCAGTACTTC. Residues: CATSDLVGQGETQYF.

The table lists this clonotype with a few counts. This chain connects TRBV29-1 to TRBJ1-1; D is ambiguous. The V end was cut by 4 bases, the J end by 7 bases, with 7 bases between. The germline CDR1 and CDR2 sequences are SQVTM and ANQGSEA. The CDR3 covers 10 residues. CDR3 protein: CSVALSEAFF. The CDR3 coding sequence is TGCAGCGTTGCACTGAGTGAAGCTTTCTTT.

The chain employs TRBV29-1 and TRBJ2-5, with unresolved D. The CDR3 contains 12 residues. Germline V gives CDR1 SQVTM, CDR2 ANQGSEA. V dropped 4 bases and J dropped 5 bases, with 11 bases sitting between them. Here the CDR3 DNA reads TGCAGCGTTGGTTACAGTGGGGAGACCCAGTACTTC. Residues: CSVGYSGETQYF.

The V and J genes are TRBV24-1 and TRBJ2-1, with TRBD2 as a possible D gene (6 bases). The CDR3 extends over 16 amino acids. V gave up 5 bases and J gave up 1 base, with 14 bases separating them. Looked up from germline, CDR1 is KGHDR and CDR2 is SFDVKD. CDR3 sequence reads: CATSAEGGSSYNEQFF. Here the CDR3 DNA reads TGTGCCACCAGTGCCGAGGGAGGTTCATCCTACAATGAGCAGTTCTTC.

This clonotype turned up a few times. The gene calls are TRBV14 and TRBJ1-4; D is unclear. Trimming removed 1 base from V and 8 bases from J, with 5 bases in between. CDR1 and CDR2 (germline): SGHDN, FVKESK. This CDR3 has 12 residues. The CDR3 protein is CASSQGSEKLFF. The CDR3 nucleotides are TGTGCCAGCAGCCAAGGGTCAGAAAAACTGTTTTTT. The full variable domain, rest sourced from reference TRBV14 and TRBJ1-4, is EAGVTQFPSHSVIEKGQTVTLRCDPISGHDNLYWYRRVMGKEIKFLLHFVKESKQDESGMPNNRFLAERTGGTYSTLKVQPAELEDSGVYFCASSQGSEKLFFGSGTQLSVL.

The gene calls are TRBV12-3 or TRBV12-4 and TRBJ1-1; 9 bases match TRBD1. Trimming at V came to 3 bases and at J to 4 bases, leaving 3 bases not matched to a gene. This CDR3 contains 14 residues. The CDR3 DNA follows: TGTGCCAGCAGTTTTGGACAGGGGAGCACTGAAGCTTTCTTT. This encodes CASSFGQGSTEAFF.

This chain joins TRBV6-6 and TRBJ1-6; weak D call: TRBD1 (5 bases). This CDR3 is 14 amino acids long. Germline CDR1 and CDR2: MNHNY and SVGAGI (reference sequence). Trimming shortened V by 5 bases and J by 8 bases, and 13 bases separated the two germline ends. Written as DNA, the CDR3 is TGTGCCAGCAGTCCTAGGGACTTGGATTCACCCCTCCACTTT. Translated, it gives CASSPRDLDSPLHF.

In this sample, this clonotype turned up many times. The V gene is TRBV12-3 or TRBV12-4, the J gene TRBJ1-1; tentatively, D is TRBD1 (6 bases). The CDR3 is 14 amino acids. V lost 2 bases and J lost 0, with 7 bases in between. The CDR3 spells CASSLRGMNTEAFF. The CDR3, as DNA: TGTGCCAGCAGTTTAAGGGGGATGAACACTGAAGCTTTCTTT.

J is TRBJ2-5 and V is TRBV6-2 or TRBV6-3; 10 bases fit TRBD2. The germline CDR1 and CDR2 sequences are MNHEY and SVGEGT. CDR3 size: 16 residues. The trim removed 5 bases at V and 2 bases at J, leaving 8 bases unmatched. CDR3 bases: TGTGCCAGCAGTGGACCTGGACTAGCGGTACAAGAGACCCAGTACTTC. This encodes CASSGPGLAVQETQYF.

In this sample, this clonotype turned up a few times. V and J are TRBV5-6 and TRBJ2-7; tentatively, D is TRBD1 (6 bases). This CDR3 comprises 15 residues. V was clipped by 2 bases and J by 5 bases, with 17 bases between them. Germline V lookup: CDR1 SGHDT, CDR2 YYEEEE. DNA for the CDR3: TGTGCCAGCAGCTTCAGGGCAGGGGTCAGGAACGAGCAGTACTTC. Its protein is CASSFRAGVRNEQYF.

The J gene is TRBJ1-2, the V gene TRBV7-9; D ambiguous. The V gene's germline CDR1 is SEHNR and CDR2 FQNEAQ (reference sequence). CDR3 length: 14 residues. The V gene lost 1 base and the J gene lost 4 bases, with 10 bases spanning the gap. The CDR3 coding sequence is TGTGCCAGCAGCTTAGGGACGGAGACCTATGGCTACACCTTC. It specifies CASSLGTETYGYTF. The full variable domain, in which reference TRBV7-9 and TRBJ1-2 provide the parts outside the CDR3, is DTGVSQNPRHKITKRGQNVTFRCDPISEHNRLYWYRQTLGQGPEFLTYFQNEAQLEKSRLLSDRFSAERPKGSFSTLEIQRTEQGDSAMYLCASSLGTETYGYTFGSGTRLTVV.

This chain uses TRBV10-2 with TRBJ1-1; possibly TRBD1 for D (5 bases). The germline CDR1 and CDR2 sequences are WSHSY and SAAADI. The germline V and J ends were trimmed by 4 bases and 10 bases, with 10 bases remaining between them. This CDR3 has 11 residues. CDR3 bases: TGCGCCAGCAGTGGGGGGTTGGGAGCTTTCTTT. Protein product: CASSGGLGAFF.

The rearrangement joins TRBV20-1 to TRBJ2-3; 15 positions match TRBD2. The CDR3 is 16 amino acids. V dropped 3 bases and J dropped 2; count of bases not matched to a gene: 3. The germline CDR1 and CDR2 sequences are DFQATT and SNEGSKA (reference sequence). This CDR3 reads CSASGLAGGTTDTQYF. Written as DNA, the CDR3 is TGCAGTGCTAGTGGACTAGCGGGAGGGACCACAGATACGCAGTATTTT.

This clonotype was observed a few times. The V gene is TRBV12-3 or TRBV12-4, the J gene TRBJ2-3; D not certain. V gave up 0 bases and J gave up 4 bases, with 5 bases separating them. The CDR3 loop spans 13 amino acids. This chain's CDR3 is CASSLARPDTQYF. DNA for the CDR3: TGTGCCAGCAGTTTAGCCCGCCCAGATACGCAGTATTTT.

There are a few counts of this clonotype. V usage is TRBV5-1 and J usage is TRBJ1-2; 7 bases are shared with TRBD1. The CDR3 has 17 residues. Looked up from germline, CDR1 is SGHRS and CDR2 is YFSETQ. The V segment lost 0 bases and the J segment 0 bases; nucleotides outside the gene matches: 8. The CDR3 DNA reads TGCGCCAGCAGCTTGGGGCGGGACAGTCCATCTAACTATGGCTACACCTTC. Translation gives CASSLGRDSPSNYGYTF.

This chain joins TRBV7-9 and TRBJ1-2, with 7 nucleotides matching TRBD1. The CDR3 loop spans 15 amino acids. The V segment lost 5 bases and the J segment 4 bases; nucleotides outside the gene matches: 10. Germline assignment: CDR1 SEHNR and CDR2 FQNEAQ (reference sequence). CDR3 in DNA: TGTGCCAGCAGCCAAAGGGACAGCCGCATCTATGGCTACACCTTC. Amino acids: CASSQRDSRIYGYTF.